The clone carrying this TCR beta chain was detected ten times or more. The antigen remains undetermined. The data were obtained in a study of response to subunit inactivated influenza vaccine. Whole-study findings and limits: Each seasonal influenza vaccination, the authors suggested, recruits few new T cells.

The CDR3 is 13 amino acids. Germline CDR1 reads SGHRS; CDR2 reads YFSETQ. V lost 4 bases to trimming and J lost 8 bases, with 13 bases between them. TCRdb re-analysed the RT-PCR reads in MiXCR, keeping a single row per CDR3 protein. The sample records about 700,000 distinct CDR3 sequences, approximately 13% being singletons. The sequences come from PBMCs from blood, collected less than 15 days before vaccination. The origin of this receptor is a man aged 50 to 60 who received an inactivated influenza vaccine. The rearrangement uses TRBV5-1 and TRBJ2-4; no clear D. CDR3 nucleotide sequence: TGCGCCAGCAGCCTCGAAGGGCAAGACATTCAGTACTTC. Translation: CASSLEGQDIQYF.